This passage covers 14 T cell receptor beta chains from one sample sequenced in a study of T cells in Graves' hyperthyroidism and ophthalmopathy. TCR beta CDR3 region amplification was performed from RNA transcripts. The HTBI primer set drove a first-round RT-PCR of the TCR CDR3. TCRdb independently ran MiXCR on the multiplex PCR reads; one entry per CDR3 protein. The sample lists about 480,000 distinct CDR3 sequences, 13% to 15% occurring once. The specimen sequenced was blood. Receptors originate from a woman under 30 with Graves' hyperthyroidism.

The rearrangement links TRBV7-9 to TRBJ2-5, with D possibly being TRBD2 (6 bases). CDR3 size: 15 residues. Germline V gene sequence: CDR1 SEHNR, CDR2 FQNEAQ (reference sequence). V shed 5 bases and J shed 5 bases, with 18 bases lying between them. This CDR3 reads CASSPTVGGLETQYF. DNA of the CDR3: TGTGCCAGCAGCCCTACGGTGGGGGGTTTGGAGACCCAGTACTTC.

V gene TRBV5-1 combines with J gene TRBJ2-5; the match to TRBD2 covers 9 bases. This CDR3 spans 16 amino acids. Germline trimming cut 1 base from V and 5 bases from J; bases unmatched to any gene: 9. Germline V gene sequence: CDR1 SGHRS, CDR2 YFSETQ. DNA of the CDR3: TGCGCCAGCAGCTTGAGTAGCGGGAGAGTCGGTGAGACCCAGTACTTC. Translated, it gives CASSLSSGRVGETQYF.

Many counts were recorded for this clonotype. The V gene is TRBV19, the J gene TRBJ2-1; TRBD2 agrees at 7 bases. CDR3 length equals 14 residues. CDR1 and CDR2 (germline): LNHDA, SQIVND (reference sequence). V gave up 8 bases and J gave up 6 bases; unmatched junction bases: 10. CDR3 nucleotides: TGTGCCAGTTCCCTTAGCGGGCTCCGCAATGAGCAGTTCTTC. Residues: CASSLSGLRNEQFF. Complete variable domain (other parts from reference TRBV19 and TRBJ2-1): DGGITQSPKYLFRKEGQNVTLSCEQNLNHDAMYWYRQDPGQGLRLIYYSQIVNDFQKGDIAEGYSVSREKKESFPLTVTSAQKNPTAFYLCASSLSGLRNEQFFGPGTRLTVL.

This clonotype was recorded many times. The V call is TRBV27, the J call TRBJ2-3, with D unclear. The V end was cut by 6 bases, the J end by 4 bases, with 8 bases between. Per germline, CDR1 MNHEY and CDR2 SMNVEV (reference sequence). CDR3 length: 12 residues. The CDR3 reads CASSSPPDTQYF. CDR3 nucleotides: TGTGCCAGCAGCAGCCCGCCAGATACGCAGTATTTT.

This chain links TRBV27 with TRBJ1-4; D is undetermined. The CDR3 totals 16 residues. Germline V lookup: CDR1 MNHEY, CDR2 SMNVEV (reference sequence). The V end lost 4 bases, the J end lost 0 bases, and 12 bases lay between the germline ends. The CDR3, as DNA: TGTGCCAGCAGTTCGTACACATTCTCAACTAATGAAAAACTGTTTTTT. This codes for CASSSYTFSTNEKLFF.

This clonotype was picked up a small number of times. CDR3 nucleotides: TGTGCCAGCAGCGAAGTAGCGGGAGGAACCGGGGAGCTGTTTTTT. Its translation is CASSEVAGGTGELFF. V is TRBV4-2 and J is TRBJ2-2; 10 positions match TRBD2. The length of the CDR3 is 15 residues. Germline CDR1 reads LGHNA; CDR2 reads YNFKEQ. J lost 5 bases, V lost 5 bases, and 5 bases had no gene match.

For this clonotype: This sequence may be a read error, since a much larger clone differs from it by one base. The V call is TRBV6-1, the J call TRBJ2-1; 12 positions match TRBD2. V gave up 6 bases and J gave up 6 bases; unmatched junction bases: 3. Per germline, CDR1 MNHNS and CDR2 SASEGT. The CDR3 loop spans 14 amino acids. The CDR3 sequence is CASSGLAGFNEQFF. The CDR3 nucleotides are TGTGCCAGCAGCGGACTAGCGGGATTCAATGAGCAGTTCTTC.

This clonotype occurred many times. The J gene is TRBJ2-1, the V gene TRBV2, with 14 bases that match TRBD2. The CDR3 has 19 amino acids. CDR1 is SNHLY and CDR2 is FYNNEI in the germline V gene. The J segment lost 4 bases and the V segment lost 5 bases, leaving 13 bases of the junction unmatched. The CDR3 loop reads CASSTPHLGTSGSYNEQFF. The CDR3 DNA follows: TGTGCCAGCAGTACACCACACTTAGGGACTAGCGGGAGTTACAATGAGCAGTTCTTC.

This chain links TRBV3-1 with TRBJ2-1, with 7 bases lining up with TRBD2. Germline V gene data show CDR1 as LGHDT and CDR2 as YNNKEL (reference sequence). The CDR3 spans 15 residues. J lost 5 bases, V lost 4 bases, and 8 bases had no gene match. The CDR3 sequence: CASSLGWGGNNEQFF. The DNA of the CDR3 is TGTGCCAGCAGCCTGGGATGGGGGGGGAACAATGAGCAGTTCTTC.

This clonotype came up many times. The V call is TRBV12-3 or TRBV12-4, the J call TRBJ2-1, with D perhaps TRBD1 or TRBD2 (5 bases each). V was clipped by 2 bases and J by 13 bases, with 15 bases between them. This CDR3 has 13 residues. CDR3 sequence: CASSLWQGPAQFF. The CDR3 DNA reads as TGTGCCAGCAGTTTATGGCAGGGACCTGCCCAGTTCTTC.

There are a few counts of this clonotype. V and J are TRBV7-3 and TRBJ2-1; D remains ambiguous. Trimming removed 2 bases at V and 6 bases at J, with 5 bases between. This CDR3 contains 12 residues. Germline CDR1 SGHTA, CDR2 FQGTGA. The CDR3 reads CASSLSPNEQFF. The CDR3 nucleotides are TGTGCCAGCAGCTTATCCCCCAATGAGCAGTTCTTC.

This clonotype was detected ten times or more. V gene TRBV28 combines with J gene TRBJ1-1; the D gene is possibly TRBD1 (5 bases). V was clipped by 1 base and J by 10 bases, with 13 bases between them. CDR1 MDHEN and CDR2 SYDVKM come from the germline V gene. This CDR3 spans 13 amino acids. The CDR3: CASSLLSPGGAFF. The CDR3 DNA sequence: TGTGCCAGCAGTTTATTGTCGCCGGGGGGAGCTTTCTTT. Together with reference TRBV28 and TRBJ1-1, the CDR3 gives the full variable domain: DVKVTQSSRYLVKRTGEKVFLECVQDMDHENMFWYRQDPGLGLRLIYFSYDVKMKEKGDIPEGYSVSREKKERFSLILESASTNQTSMYLCASSLLSPGGAFFGQGTRLTVV.

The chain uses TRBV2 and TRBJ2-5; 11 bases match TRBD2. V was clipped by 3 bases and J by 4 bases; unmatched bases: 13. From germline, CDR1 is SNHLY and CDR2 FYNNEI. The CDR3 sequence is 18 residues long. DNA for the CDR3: TGTGCCAGCAGTGATCCTTTTGGGGGCCTAGCGGGAGGAGAGACCCAGTACTTC. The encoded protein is CASSDPFGGLAGGETQYF.

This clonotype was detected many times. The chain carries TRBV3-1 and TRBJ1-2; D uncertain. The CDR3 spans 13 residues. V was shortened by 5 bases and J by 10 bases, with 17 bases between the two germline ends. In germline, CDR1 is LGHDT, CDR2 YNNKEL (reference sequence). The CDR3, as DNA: TGTGCCAGCAGCTGGAGACTCACCAACATCTACACCTTC. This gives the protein CASSWRLTNIYTF.